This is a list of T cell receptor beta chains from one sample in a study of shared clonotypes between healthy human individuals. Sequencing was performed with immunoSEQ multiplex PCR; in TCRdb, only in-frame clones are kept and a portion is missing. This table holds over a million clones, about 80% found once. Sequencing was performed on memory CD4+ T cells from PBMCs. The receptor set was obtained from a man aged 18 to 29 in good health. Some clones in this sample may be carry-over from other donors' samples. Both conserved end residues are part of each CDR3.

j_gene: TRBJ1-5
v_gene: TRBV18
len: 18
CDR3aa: CASSKFPGQGVGNQPQHF

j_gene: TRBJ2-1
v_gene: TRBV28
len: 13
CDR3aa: CASKYRMYNEQFF

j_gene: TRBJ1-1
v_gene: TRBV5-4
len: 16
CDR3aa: CASSLFQRQLNTEAFF

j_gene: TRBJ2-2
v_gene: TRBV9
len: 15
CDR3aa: CASSVGRGLPGELFF

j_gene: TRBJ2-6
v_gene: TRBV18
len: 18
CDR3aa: CASSPVSVSGTGANVLTF

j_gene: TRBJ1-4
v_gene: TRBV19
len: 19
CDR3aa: CASSAYRDRGLATNEKLFF

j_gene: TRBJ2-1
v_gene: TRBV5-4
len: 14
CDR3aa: CASSLNSGDNEQFF

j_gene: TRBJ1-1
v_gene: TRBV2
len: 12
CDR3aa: CASSETLAEAFF

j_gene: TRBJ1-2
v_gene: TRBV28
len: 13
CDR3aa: CASSFLGGYGYTF

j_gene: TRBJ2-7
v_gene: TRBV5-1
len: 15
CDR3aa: CASSPTGRDSYEQYF

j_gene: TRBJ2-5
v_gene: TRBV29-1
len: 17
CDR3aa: CSVEGPTSGAHQETQYF

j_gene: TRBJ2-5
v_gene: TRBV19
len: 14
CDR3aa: CASSLRDTQETQYF

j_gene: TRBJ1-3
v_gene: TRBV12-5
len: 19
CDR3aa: CASGWTGQGAPSSGNTIYF

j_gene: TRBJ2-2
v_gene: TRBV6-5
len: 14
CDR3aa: CASRSRGKGGELFF

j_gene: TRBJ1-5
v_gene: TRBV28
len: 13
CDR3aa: CAIQGMGNLPQHF

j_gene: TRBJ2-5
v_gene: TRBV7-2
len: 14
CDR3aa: CASSLGRAQETQYF

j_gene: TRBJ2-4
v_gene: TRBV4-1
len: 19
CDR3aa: CASSRGLADSVLAKNIQYF

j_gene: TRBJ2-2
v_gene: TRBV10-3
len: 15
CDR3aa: CATAGLAGETGELFF

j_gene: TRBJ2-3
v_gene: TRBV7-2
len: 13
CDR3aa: CASSLEYTDTQYF

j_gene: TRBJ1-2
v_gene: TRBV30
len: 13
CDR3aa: CAWSRDRPYGYTF

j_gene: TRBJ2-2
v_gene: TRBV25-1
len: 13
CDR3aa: CASSGRSAGELFF

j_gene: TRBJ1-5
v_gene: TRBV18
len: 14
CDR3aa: CASSPRQGNQPQHF

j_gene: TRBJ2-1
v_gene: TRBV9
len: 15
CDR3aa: CASSVGVADHNEQFF

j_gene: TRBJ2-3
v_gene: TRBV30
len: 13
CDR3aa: CAFSGSGTDTQYF

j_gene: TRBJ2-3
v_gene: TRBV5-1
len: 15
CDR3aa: CASSFVAGNTDTQYF

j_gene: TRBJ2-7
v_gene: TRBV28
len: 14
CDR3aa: CASSLRQFLYEQYF

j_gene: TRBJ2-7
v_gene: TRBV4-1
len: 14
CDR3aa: CASSQVPIRYEQYF

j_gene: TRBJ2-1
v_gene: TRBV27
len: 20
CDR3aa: CASSSLGLAGGHGSYNEQFF